The 28 T cell receptor beta chains reported below all come from one sample, sequenced in a study of regulatory and conventional T cells in breast cancer. In TCRdb, the PCR reads were re-called with MiXCR into one record per CDR3 protein. The table has more than 1,200 distinct CDR3 sequences, 50% to 70% seen once. The sample taken for sequencing was regulatory T cells from blood. The receptor source for this set is a female donor in good health.

The chain uses TRBV29-1 and TRBJ2-5; perhaps TRBD1 as D (5 bases). The V and J ends lost 5 bases and 5 bases respectively, with 15 bases between them. The CDR3 length is 13 residues. CDR1 and CDR2 from the germline V gene are SQVTM and ANQGSEA. The CDR3 DNA follows: TGCAGCGTTTCTCTGCAGGGAACTGAGACCCAGTACTTC. This codes for CSVSLQGTETQYF.

The J gene is TRBJ1-1, the V gene TRBV7-2; a possible D gene is TRBD1 (5 bases). The V gene's germline CDR1 is SGHTA and CDR2 FQGNSA. The V end lost 1 base, the J end lost 6 bases, and 18 bases lay between the germline ends. CDR3 length: 16 amino acids. CDR3 nucleotides: TGTGCCAGCAGCTTAGGCCACGGGGCTTGGGGCTCTGAAGCTTTCTTT. Its translation: CASSLGHGAWGSEAFF.

This rearrangement joins TRBV29-1 to TRBJ2-3; 7 bases map to TRBD2. V trimming: 5 bases; J trimming: 8 bases; junction bases outside the gene matches: 10. The CDR3 loop spans 13 amino acids. Germline CDR1 reads SQVTM; CDR2 reads ANQGSEA. The CDR3 is CSVTAGDSGTQYF. In DNA, the CDR3 is TGCAGCGTTACGGCGGGAGATAGTGGTACGCAGTATTTT.

The chain couples TRBV15 to TRBJ1-2, with D perhaps matching TRBD1 (5 bases). Germline V gene data show CDR1 as LNHNV and CDR2 as YYDKDF (reference sequence). CDR3 length equals 12 residues. V lost 1 base to trimming and J lost 8 bases, with 8 bases between them. CDR3 in DNA: TGTGCCACCAGCAGAGTCAGGGACGGCTACACCTTC. Its translation is CATSRVRDGYTF.

The J gene is TRBJ1-1, the V gene TRBV29-1; unclear D gene. Germline CDR1 reads SQVTM; CDR2 reads ANQGSEA. The CDR3 has 13 residues. Trimming pared 6 bases from V and 2 bases from J, leaving 13 bases between. The CDR3 protein is CSVLDFINTEAFF. The CDR3, as DNA: TGCAGCGTCTTGGACTTTATAAACACTGAAGCTTTCTTT. The entire variable domain, with the rest obtained from reference TRBV29-1 and TRBJ1-1, is as follows: SAVISQKPSRDICQRGTSLTIQCQVDSQVTMMFWYRQQPGQSLTLIATANQGSEATYESGFVIDKFPISRPNLTFSTLTVSNMSPEDSSIYLCSVLDFINTEAFFGQGTRLTVV.

This chain connects TRBV6-1 to TRBJ2-1; D is perhaps TRBD2 (6 bases). Trimming removed 4 bases at V and 7 bases at J, with 8 bases between. Germline V lookup: CDR1 MNHNS, CDR2 SASEGT. This CDR3 spans 12 amino acids. Written as DNA, the CDR3 is TGTGCCAGCAGTGTTAGCGGTAATGAGCAGTTCTTC. Its translation is CASSVSGNEQFF.

The gene calls are TRBV7-9 and TRBJ2-2; D is undetermined. Trimming took 5 bases from V and 7 from J, leaving 8 bases between them. CDR1 and CDR2 (germline): SEHNR, FQNEAQ (reference sequence). The CDR3 loop spans 12 amino acids. CDR3: CASSPVGGELFF. The CDR3 DNA sequence: TGTGCCAGCAGCCCGGTGGGCGGGGAGCTGTTTTTT.

DNA for the CDR3: TGTGCCAGCAGCACAAGACGAGAGTGGGAGCTGTTTTTT. Translated, it gives CASSTRREWELFF. The chain carries TRBV7-3 and TRBJ2-2, with D unclear. Germline V CDR1 and CDR2: SGHTA, FQGTGA. Trimming cost V 5 bases and J 9 bases, with 13 bases left between them. This CDR3 has 13 residues.

This chain's CDR3 is CASSSQGVGADTQYF. CDR3 nucleotide sequence: TGTGCCAGCAGTTCCCAGGGGGTGGGGGCAGATACGCAGTATTTT. The chain uses TRBV12-3 or TRBV12-4 and TRBJ2-3; TRBD1 matches 7 bases. The V and J ends lost 4 bases and 4 bases, in that order; junction bases with no gene match: 8. This CDR3 spans 15 amino acids.

This clonotype was recorded a few times. The chain uses TRBV20-1 and TRBJ2-7; 8 bases agree with TRBD2. Trimming removed 4 bases from V and 3 bases from J; junction bases left unmatched: 8. The V gene's germline CDR1 is DFQATT and CDR2 SNEGSKA (reference sequence). This CDR3 has 14 amino acids. The CDR3 DNA reads as TGCAGTGCTATTAGCGGGACGGCCGGCTACGAGCAGTACTTC. Translated: CSAISGTAGYEQYF.

The chain has TRBV10-2 and TRBJ1-2, with 7 bases aligning to TRBD1. In germline, CDR1 is WSHSY, CDR2 SAAADI. The CDR3 extends over 15 amino acids. J lost 7 bases, V lost 5 bases, and 13 bases had no gene match. CDR3 in amino acids: CASSTRDRAKAGYTF. In DNA, the CDR3 is TGCGCCAGCAGTACCCGGGACAGAGCCAAGGCTGGCTACACCTTC.

The rearrangement uses TRBV10-3 and TRBJ1-5; no clear D gene. V lost 0 bases and J 4 bases, leaving 10 bases between the germline ends. CDR1 ENHRY and CDR2 SYGVKD come from the germline V gene. The CDR3 consists of 15 residues. CDR3 coding DNA: TGTGCCATCAGTGAGTCGGGCAGGCTTAATCAGCCCCAGCATTTT. It encodes CAISESGRLNQPQHF.

The genes are TRBV6-6 and TRBJ2-7, with D possibly being TRBD2 (6 bases). The CDR3 spans 14 residues. Germline V gene data show CDR1 as MNHNY and CDR2 as SVGAGI (reference sequence). Deletions cut 8 bases from V and 2 bases from J, with 16 bases between. CDR3 residues: CASVFRRGAYEQYF. The CDR3 region has the DNA TGTGCCAGCGTATTTCGGCGGGGAGCCTACGAGCAGTACTTC.

V is TRBV7-6 and J is TRBJ2-1; D possibly corresponds to TRBD2 (5 bases). Trimming pared 5 bases from V and 4 bases from J, leaving 24 bases between. Germline CDR1 reads SGHVS; CDR2 reads FNYEAQ. The CDR3 has 18 amino acids. The DNA of the CDR3 is TGTGCCAGCAGCATTCTCCCCCCGAGGGCGGGCTTTTACAATGAGCAGTTCTTC. Its protein product is CASSILPPRAGFYNEQFF.

This clonotype was seen only a few times. This chain links TRBV6-8 with TRBJ2-1; no definite D call. CDR1 is MNHGY and CDR2 is SAAAGT in the germline V gene. The CDR3 consists of 12 residues. The V end lost 10 bases, the J end lost 10 bases, and 17 bases lay between the germline ends. CDR3 nucleotide sequence: TGTGCCATCATTAGGTACATAGGGGAGCAGTTCTTC. As protein: CAIIRYIGEQFF.

The rearrangement links TRBV24-1 to TRBJ2-3; TRBD2 matches at 11 bases. CDR1 is KGHDR and CDR2 is SFDVKD in the germline V gene. V was clipped by 10 bases and J by 0 bases; unmatched bases: 2. This CDR3 spans 14 amino acids. CDR3 in amino acids: CATRTSGSTDTQYF. The DNA for the CDR3 is TGTGCCACTAGGACTAGCGGGAGCACAGATACGCAGTATTTT.

The genes are TRBV20-1 and TRBJ2-3, with 9 bases lining up with TRBD2. CDR1 is DFQATT, CDR2 SNEGSKA, per germline (reference sequence). The length of the CDR3 is 15 residues. V shed 3 bases, J shed 1 base, and the junction held 5 bases outside the gene matches. The DNA for the CDR3 is TGCAGTGCTAGCTCCAGCGGGAGGCGCACAGATACGCAGTATTTT. It is translated as CSASSSGRRTDTQYF.

This clonotype was seen only a few times. This rearrangement joins TRBV7-9 to TRBJ2-1; D perhaps matches TRBD2 (5 bases). The germline gives CDR1 SEHNR, CDR2 FQNEAQ (reference sequence). CDR3 length equals 14 residues. V lost 2 bases, J lost 11 bases, and 16 bases lay in between. For the CDR3, the DNA is TGTGCCAGCAGCTTAAGCCGATCCCCGGGAAAGCAGTTCTTC. Its translation: CASSLSRSPGKQFF.

This chain connects TRBV6-5 to TRBJ1-6, with D possibly being TRBD1 (6 bases). The germline CDR1 and CDR2 sequences are MNHEY and SVGAGI. The V gene lost 5 bases and the J gene lost 10 bases, with 12 bases spanning the gap. CDR3 length: 13 residues. CDR3 sequence (DNA): TGTGCCAGCAGTGGCAGGGGACACTCACCCCTCCACTTT. Its translation: CASSGRGHSPLHF.

This clonotype was observed a single time. This chain connects TRBV4-1 to TRBJ1-1; a possible D gene is TRBD1 (6 bases). Per germline, CDR1 MGHRA and CDR2 YSYEKL. The CDR3 extends over 15 amino acids. The V end lost 3 bases, the J end lost 1 base, and 12 bases lay between the germline ends. CDR3 sequence (DNA): TGCGCCAGCAGCCACTTTACAGGGCGGAACACTGAAGCTTTCTTT. Translating gives CASSHFTGRNTEAFF.

The rearrangement joins TRBV21-1 to TRBJ2-5; the table's TRBD1 call for D was not verified on the DNA. TRBV21-1 is given as a pseudogene. CDR3 length equals 14 residues. The DNA for the CDR3 is TGTGCCAGCAGCGCCTACCGGACATGGGAGACCCAGTACTTC. Translating gives CASSAYRTWETQYF.

The chain couples TRBV5-1 to TRBJ2-3, with 11 bases matching TRBD1. CDR3 length equals 15 residues. Germline V lookup: CDR1 SGHRS, CDR2 YFSETQ. Trimming removed 2 bases from V and 3 bases from J; junction bases left unmatched: 2. CDR3 nucleotides: TGCGCCAGCAGCTTAGGACAGGGGGCAACAGATACGCAGTATTTT. Translation gives CASSLGQGATDTQYF.

This chain connects TRBV6-6 to TRBJ2-5, with 12 nucleotides matching TRBD2. This CDR3 is built from 16 residues. V lost 1 base to trimming and J lost 5 bases; unmatched junction nucleotides: 5. Germline assignment: CDR1 MNHNY and CDR2 SVGAGI (reference sequence). The CDR3 nucleotides are TGTGCCAGCAGTTACTTCGGGACTAGCGGGCAGGAGACCCAGTACTTC. This codes for CASSYFGTSGQETQYF.

The V and J genes are TRBV7-8 and TRBJ2-3, with D perhaps being TRBD1 or TRBD2 (6 bases each). The V and J ends lost 2 bases and 6 bases respectively, with 9 bases between them. The CDR3 totals 13 residues. CDR1 is SGHVS and CDR2 is FQNEAQ in the germline V gene. The CDR3 bases are TGTGCCAGCAGCTTAAGGGGGGTGGATACGCAGTATTTT. This sequence encodes CASSLRGVDTQYF.

This clonotype was detected once. This chain joins TRBV29-1 and TRBJ2-3; no definite D call. Germline loops: CDR1 SQVTM, CDR2 ANQGSEA. The ends were cut back, 4 bases at V and 0 bases at J, with 5 bases in the middle. The CDR3 contains 12 residues. CDR3 coding DNA: TGCAGCGTTGTGGCTAGCACAGATACGCAGTATTTT. It translates to CSVVASTDTQYF.

The gene calls are TRBV29-1 and TRBJ2-5; D possibly corresponds to TRBD1 (7 bases). V shed 6 bases and J shed 4 bases, with 12 bases lying between them. The germline V gene has CDR1 SQVTM and CDR2 ANQGSEA. This CDR3 comprises 12 residues. CDR3 sequence (DNA): TGCAGCGTCGAGGAGGGGGCAGAGACCCAGTACTTC. This sequence encodes CSVEEGAETQYF.

This clonotype was detected only a few times. The chain has TRBV20-1 and TRBJ1-1; no definite D call. The germline gives CDR1 DFQATT, CDR2 SNEGSKA (reference sequence). This CDR3 spans 11 amino acids. The V and J ends lost 3 bases and 4 bases respectively, with 6 bases between them. The CDR3 bases are TGCAGTGCTAGGGTCTTCACTGAAGCTTTCTTT. It encodes CSARVFTEAFF.

The chain links TRBV5-6 to TRBJ2-1; TRBD1 is a possible D gene (6 bases). V gave up 3 bases and J gave up 2 bases, with 18 bases separating them. The CDR3 runs 17 residues. Germline CDR1 and CDR2: SGHDT and YYEEEE. CDR3 DNA sequence: TGTGCCAGCAGCTCCCGCACAGGGAACCGGGCCTACAATGAGCAGTTCTTC. Its protein product is CASSSRTGNRAYNEQFF.